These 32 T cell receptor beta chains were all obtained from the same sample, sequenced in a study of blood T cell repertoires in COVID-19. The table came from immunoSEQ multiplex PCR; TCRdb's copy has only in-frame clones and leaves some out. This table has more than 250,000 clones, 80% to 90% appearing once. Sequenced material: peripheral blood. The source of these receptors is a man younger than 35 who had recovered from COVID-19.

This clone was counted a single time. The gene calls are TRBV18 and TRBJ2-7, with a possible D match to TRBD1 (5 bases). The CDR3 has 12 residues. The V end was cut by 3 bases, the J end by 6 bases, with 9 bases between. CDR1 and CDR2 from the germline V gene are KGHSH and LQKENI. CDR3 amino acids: CASSPLQGEQYF. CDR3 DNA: TGTGCCAGCTCACCCCTCCAGGGCGAGCAGTACTTC.

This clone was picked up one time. CDR3 loop: CASSLGYLLNTGELFF. The CDR3 nucleotides are TGTGCCAGCAGTTTAGGGTACCTACTAAACACCGGGGAGCTGTTTTTT. V usage is TRBV27 and J usage is TRBJ2-2, with D unclear. CDR1 and CDR2 from the germline V gene are MNHEY and SMNVEV (reference sequence). The length of the CDR3 is 16 residues. Trimming took 2 bases from V and 2 from J, leaving 12 bases between them.

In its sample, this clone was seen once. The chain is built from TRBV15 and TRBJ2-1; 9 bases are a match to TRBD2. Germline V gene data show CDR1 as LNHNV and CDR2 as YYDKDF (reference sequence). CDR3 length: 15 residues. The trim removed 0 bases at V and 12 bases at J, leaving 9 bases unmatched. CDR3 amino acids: CATSRESSKLAGQFF. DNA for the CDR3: TGTGCCACCAGCAGAGAGTCTTCAAAACTAGCGGGGCAGTTCTTC.

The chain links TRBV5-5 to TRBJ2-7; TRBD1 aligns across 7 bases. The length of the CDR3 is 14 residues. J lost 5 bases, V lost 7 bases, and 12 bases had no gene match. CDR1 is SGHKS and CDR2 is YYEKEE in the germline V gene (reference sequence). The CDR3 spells CASGPQTGKDEQYF. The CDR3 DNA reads TGTGCCAGCGGGCCGCAGACAGGGAAAGACGAGCAGTACTTC.

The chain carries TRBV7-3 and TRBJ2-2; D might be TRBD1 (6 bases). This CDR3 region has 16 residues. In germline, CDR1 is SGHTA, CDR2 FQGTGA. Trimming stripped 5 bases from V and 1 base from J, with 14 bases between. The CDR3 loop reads CASSIAGTRNTGELFF. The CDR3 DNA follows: TGTGCCAGCAGCATCGCCGGGACACGGAACACCGGGGAGCTGTTTTTT. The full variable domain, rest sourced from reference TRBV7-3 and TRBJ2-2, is GAGVSQTPSNKVTEKGKYVELRCDPISGHTALYWYRQSLGQGPEFLIYFQGTGAADDSGLPNDRFFAVRPEGSVSTLKIQRTERGDSAVYLCASSIAGTRNTGELFFGEGSRLTVL.

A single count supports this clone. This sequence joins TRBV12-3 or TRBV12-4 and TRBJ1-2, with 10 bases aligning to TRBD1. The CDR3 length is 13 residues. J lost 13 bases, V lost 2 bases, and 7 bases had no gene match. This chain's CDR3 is CASSLRDRGEGTF. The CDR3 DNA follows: TGTGCCAGCAGTTTAAGGGACAGGGGTGAGGGCACCTTC.

In DNA form, the CDR3 reads TGTGCCAGCAGTCTTACAGGGGACTCCTACGAGCAGTACTTC. Translation: CASSLTGDSYEQYF. This sequence joins TRBV2 and TRBJ2-7, with 7 positions matching TRBD1. Unmatched junction bases numbered 4, after V lost 5 bases and J lost 0 bases. The CDR3 covers 14 residues. Germline CDR1 is SNHLY and CDR2 is FYNNEI.

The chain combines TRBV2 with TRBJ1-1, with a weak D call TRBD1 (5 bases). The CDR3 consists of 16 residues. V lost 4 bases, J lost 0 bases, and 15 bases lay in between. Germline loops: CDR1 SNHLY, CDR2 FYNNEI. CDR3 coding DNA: TGTGCCAGCAGTGTCGGGGGGGTGGTTTTGAACACTGAAGCTTTCTTT. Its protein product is CASSVGGVVLNTEAFF.

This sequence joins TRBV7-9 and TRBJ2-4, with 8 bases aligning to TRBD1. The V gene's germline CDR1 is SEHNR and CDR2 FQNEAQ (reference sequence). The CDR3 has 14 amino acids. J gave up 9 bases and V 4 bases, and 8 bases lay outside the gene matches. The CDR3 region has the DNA TGTGCCAGCAGCTCAGTAGGACAGGGAGGCATTCAGTACTTC. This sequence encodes CASSSVGQGGIQYF.

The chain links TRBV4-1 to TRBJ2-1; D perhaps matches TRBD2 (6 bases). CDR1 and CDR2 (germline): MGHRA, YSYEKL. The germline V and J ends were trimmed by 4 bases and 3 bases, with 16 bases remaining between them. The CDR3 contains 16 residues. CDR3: CASSPNLAEGYNEQFF. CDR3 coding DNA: TGCGCCAGCAGCCCCAATTTAGCGGAAGGCTACAATGAGCAGTTCTTC.

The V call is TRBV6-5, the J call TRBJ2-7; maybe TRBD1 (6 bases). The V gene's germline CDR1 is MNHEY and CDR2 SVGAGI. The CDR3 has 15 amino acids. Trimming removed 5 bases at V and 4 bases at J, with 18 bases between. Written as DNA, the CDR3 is TGTGCCAGCAGTCCCTCACCCGGACAGCTTTACGAGCAGTACTTC. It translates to CASSPSPGQLYEQYF.

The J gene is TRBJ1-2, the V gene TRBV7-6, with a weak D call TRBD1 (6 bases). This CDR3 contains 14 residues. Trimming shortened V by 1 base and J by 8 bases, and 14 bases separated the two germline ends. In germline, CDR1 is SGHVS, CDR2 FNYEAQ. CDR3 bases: TGTGCCAGCAGCTTAGATCCAGGGGCGGCCGGCTACACCTTC. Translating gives CASSLDPGAAGYTF.

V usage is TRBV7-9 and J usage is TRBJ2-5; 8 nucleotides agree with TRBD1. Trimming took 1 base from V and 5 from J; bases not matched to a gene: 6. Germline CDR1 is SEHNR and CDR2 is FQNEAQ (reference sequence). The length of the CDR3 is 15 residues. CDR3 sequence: CASSLGQGSYETQYF. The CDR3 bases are TGTGCCAGCAGCTTAGGACAGGGGAGCTATGAGACCCAGTACTTC.

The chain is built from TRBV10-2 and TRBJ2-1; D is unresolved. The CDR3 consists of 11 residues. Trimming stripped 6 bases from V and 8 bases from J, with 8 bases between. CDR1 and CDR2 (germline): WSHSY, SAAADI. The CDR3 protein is CASSDSHEQFF. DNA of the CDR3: TGCGCCAGCAGCGATAGCCATGAGCAGTTCTTC.

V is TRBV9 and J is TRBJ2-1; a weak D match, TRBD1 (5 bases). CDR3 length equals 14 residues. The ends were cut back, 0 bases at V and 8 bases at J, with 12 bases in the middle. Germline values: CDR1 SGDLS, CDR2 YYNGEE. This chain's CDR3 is CASSVAGIRDEQFF. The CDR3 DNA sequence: TGTGCCAGCAGCGTAGCAGGGATCCGCGATGAGCAGTTCTTC.

The chain's CDR3 is CASSVVPGLAGDNEQFF. The CDR3, as DNA: TGTGCCAGCAGCGTAGTCCCCGGGCTAGCGGGAGACAATGAGCAGTTCTTC. The chain is built from TRBV9 and TRBJ2-1, with 10 bases fitting TRBD2. In germline, CDR1 is SGDLS, CDR2 YYNGEE. This CDR3 is built from 17 residues. With V trimmed by 0 bases and J by 5 bases, 8 bases remained unmatched.

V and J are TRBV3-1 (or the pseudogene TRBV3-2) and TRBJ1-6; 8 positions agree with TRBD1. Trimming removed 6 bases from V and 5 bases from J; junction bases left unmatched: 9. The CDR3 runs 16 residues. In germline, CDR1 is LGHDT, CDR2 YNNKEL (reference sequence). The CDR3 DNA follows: TGTGCCAGCAGTCACAGGGGGACCGGGGATAATTCACCCCTCCACTTT. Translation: CASSHRGTGDNSPLHF.

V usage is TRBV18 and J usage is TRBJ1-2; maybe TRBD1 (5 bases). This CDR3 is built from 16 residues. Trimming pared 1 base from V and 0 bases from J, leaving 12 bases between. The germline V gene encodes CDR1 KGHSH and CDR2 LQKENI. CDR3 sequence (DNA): TGTGCCAGCTCACCACTTCAGGGCGCTACTAACTATGGCTACACCTTC. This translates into CASSPLQGATNYGYTF.

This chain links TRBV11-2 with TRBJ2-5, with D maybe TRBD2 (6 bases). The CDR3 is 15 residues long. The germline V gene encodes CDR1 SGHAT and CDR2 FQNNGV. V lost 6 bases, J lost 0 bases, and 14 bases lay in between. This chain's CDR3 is CASSEGWDYQETQYF. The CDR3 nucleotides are TGTGCCAGCAGTGAAGGGTGGGACTACCAAGAGACCCAGTACTTC.

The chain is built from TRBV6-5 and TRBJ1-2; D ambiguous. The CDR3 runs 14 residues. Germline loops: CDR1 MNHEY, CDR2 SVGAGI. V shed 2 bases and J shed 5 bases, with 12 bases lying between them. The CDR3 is CASSYATPKYGYTF. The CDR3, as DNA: TGTGCCAGCAGTTACGCCACACCAAAATATGGCTACACCTTC.

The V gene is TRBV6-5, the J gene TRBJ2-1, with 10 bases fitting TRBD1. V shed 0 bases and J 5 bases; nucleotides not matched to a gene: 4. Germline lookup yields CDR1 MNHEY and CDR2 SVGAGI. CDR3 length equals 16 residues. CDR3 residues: CASSYSIGQGDNEQFF. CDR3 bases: TGTGCCAGCAGTTACTCGATAGGACAGGGGGACAATGAGCAGTTCTTC.

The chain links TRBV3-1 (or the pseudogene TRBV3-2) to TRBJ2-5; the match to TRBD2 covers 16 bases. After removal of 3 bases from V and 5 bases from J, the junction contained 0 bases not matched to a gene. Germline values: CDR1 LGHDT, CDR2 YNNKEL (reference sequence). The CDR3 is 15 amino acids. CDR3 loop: CASSQGLAGGETQYF. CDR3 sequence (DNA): TGTGCCAGCAGCCAGGGACTAGCGGGGGGGGAGACCCAGTACTTC.

The CDR3 loop reads CSASPTSGRSSYEQYF. CDR3 nucleotide sequence: TGCAGTGCTAGTCCGACTAGCGGGCGTAGCTCCTACGAGCAGTACTTC. V gene TRBV20-1 combines with J gene TRBJ2-7; 10 bases are shared with TRBD2. The CDR3 consists of 16 residues. V was pared by 3 bases and J by 0 bases, with 8 bases of the junction left unmatched. Germline loops: CDR1 DFQATT, CDR2 SNEGSKA (reference sequence).

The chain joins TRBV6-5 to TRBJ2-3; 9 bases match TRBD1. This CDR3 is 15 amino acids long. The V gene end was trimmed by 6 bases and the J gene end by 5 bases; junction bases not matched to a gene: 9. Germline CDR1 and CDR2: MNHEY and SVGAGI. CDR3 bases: TGTGCCAGCAGCCCCGGGACAGGGTTTGTAGATACGCAGTATTTT. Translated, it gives CASSPGTGFVDTQYF.

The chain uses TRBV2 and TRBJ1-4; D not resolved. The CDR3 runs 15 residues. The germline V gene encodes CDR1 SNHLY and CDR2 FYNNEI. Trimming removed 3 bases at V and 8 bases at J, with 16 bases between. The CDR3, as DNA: TGTGCCAGCAGTGATGGGCAAGCCCTGAGAGAAAAACTGTTTTTT. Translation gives CASSDGQALREKLFF.

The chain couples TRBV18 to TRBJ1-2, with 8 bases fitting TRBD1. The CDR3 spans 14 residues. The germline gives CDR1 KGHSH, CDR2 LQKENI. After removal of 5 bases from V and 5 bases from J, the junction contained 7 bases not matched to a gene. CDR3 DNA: TGTGCCAGCTCATCTTTGACAGGGGAGTATGGCTACACCTTC. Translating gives CASSSLTGEYGYTF.

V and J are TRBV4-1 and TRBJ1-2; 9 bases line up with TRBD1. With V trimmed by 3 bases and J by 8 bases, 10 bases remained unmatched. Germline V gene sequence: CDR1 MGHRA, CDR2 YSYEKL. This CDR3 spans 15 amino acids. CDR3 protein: CASSQGDRVLQGYTF. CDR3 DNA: TGCGCCAGCAGCCAGGGGGACAGGGTGTTGCAGGGCTACACCTTC.

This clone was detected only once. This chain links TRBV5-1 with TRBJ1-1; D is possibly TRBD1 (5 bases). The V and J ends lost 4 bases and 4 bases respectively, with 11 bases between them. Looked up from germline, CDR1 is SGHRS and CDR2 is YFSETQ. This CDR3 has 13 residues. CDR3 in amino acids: CASSLRDSTEAFF. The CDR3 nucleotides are TGCGCCAGCAGCCTCCGGGACTCCACTGAAGCTTTCTTT.

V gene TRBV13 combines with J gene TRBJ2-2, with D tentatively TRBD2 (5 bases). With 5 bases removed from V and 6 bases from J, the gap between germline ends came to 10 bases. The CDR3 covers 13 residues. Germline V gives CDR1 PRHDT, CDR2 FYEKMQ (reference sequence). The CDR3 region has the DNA TGTGCCAGCAGCCTACGGGGTCCCGGGGAGCTGTTTTTT. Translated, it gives CASSLRGPGELFF.

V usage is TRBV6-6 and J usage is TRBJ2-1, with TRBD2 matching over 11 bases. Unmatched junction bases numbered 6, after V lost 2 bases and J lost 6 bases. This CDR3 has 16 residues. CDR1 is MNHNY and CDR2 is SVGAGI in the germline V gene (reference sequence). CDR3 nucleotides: TGTGCCAGCAGTTACCATAGCGGGGGGGCCCTCAATGAGCAGTTCTTC. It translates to CASSYHSGGALNEQFF.

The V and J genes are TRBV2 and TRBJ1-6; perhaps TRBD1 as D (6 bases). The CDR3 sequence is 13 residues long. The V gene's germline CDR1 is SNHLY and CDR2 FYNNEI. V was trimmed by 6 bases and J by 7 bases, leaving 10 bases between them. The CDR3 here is CASRSTGNSPLHF. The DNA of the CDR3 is TGTGCCAGCAGGTCCACAGGGAATTCACCCCTCCACTTT.

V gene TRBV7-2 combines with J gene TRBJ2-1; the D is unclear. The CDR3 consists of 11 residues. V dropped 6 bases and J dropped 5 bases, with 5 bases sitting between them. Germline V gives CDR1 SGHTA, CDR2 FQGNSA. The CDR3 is CASRYNNEQFF. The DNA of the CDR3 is TGTGCCAGCAGATATAACAATGAGCAGTTCTTC.